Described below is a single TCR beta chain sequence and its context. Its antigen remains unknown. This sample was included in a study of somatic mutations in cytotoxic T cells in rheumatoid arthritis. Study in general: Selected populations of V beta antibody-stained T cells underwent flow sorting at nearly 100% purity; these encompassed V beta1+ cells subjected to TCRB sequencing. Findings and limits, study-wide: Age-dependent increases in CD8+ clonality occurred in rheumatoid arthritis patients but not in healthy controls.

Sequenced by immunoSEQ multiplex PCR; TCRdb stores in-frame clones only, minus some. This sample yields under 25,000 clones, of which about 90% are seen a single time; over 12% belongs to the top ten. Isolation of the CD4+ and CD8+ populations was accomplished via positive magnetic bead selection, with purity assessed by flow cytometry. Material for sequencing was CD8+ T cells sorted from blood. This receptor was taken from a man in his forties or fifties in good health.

This CDR3 reads CASLKGGGGGDTQYF. The DNA of the CDR3 is TGTGCCAGCCTAAAAGGCGGGGGCGGCGGAGATACGCAGTATTTT. The chain carries TRBV27 and TRBJ2-3, with D tentatively TRBD2 (7 bases). Germline V gene sequence: CDR1 MNHEY, CDR2 SMNVEV (reference sequence). Between the trimmed V and J ends, which lost 8 bases and 5 bases, there was a span of 20 bases. The CDR3 runs 15 residues.